This T cell receptor beta chain was documented in a study of T cells in localized non-small cell lung cancer. Sequencing was performed with immunoSEQ multiplex PCR; in TCRdb, only in-frame clones are kept and a portion is missing. The sample has 25,000 to 30,000 clones, 92% seen once. V lost 3 bases and J 8 bases, leaving 16 bases between the germline ends. This CDR3 has 14 amino acids. The germline V gene encodes CDR1 SEHNR and CDR2 FQNEAQ (reference sequence). This chain connects TRBV7-9 to TRBJ1-2; no definite D call. Specimen: peripheral blood mononuclear cells, collected before any cancer treatment. The sequence was obtained from a woman aged 35 to 75 with stage III lung adenocarcinoma. The CDR3 is CASSFNTYRRGYTF. The CDR3 DNA sequence: TGTGCCAGCAGCTTTAACACTTATCGGAGGGGCTACACCTTC.